The sequence of this TCR beta chain was determined in a study of blood T cell repertoires in COVID-19. Study-wide background: Collection of acute and convalescent COVID-19 samples took place in the United States, Italy and Spain. T cells, B-cell-depleted T cells, or PBMCs provided the cDNA or gDNA that served as material.

Authors' analysis steps: Reference gene primer amplification gave nucleated cell count estimates. TCRdb's copy holds only in-frame clones and misses some; the assay was immunoSEQ multiplex PCR. The D gene and trimming were derived from the DNA, and the V and J assignments and clone size from that table. Counted here are 250,000 or so clones, 83% occurring once; the ten biggest clones make up roughly 5%. After removal of 3 bases from V and 0 bases from J, the junction contained 1 base not matched to a gene. The germline V gene encodes CDR1 KGHSH and CDR2 LQKENI. The CDR3 spans 15 residues. This clone was picked up a small number of times.

J is TRBJ1-1 and V is TRBV18; TRBD1 matches at 10 bases. The origin of this receptor is a human donor in a cohort sampled during active COVID-19. Sample: peripheral blood. The CDR3 sequence is CASSPGTGVNTEAFF. CDR3 nucleotide sequence: TGTGCCAGCTCACCCGGGACAGGGGTGAACACTGAAGCTTTCTTT.